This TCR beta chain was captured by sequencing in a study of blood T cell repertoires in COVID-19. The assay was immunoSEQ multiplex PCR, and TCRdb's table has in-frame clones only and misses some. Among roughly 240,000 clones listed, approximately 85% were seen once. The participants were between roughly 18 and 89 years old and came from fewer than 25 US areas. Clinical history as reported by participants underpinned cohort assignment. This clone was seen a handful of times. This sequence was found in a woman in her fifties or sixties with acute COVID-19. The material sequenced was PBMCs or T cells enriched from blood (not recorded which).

In DNA form, the CDR3 reads TGTGCCAGCAGCGTAGCGAGTAGCGGGGGGATCTACGAGCAGTACTTC. It translates to CASSVASSGGIYEQYF. The chain recombines TRBV9 with TRBJ2-7; TRBD2 agrees at 10 bases. CDR1 SGDLS and CDR2 YYNGEE come from the germline V gene. CDR3 length: 16 amino acids. The V gene end was trimmed by 0 bases and the J gene end by 3 bases; junction bases not matched to a gene: 6.